A single sample gave rise to the 2 T cell receptor beta chains below, sequenced in a study of blood T cell repertoires in COVID-19. Method: immunoSEQ multiplex PCR; TCRdb's copy keeps in-frame clones and lacks some. The repertoire holds 400,000 or so clones, with around 89% as singletons. The material sequenced was PBMCs or T cells enriched from blood (not recorded which). The receptors were sampled from a man younger than 40 who had recovered from COVID-19.

In this sample, this clone turned up a few times. The V and J genes are TRBV6-1 and TRBJ2-7; 8 nucleotides align to TRBD1. After removal of 2 bases from V and 4 bases from J, the junction contained 13 bases not matched to a gene. The V gene's germline CDR1 is MNHNS and CDR2 SASEGT. The CDR3 extends over 17 amino acids. The CDR3 region has the DNA TGTGCCAGCAGTGAAACCCTTTCCGGGACAGGCCTATACGAGCAGTACTTC. Its protein product is CASSETLSGTGLYEQYF.

This chain links TRBV6-1 with TRBJ2-5; D might be TRBD2 (5 bases). The CDR3 covers 16 residues. The germline V and J ends were trimmed by 1 base and 3 bases, with 15 bases remaining between them. Germline loops: CDR1 MNHNS, CDR2 SASEGT. Here the CDR3 reads CASSEGDAHGEETQYF. DNA for the CDR3: TGTGCCAGCAGTGAAGGAGACGCGCACGGGGAAGAGACCCAGTACTTC.